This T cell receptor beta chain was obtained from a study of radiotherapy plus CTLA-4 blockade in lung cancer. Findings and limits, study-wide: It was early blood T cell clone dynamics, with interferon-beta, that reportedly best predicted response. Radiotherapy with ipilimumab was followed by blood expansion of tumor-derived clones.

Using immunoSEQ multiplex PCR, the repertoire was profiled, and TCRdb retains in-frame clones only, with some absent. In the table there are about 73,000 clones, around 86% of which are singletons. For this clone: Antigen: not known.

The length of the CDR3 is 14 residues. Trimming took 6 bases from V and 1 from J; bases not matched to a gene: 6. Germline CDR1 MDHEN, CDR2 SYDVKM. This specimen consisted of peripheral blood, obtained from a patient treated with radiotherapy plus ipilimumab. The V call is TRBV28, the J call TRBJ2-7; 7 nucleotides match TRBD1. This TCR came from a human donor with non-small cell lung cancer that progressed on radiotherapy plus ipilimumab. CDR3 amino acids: CASSPGGQSYEQYF. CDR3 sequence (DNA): TGTGCCAGCAGCCCTGGGGGACAGTCCTACGAGCAGTACTTC.